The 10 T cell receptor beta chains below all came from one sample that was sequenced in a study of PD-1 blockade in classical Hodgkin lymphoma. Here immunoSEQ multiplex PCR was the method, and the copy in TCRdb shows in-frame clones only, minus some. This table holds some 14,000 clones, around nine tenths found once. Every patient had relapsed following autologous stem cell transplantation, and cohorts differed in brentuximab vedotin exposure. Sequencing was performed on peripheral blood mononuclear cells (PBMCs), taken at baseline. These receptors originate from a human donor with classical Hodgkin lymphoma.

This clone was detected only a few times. The CDR3 DNA reads TGTGCCTGGCGGCGTAACAATCAGCCCCAGCATTTT. Protein: CAWRRNNQPQHF. The chain is built from TRBV30 and TRBJ1-5; D is undetermined. Trimming removed 5 bases at V and 3 bases at J, with 8 bases between. The CDR3 has 12 amino acids. Looked up from germline, CDR1 is GTSNPN and CDR2 is SVGIG (reference sequence).

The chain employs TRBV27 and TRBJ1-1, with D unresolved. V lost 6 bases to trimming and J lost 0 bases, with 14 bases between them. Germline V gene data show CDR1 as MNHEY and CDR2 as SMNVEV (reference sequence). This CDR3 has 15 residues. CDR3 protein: CASSWALTVNTEAFF. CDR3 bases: TGTGCCAGCAGCTGGGCCCTGACGGTGAACACTGAAGCTTTCTTT.

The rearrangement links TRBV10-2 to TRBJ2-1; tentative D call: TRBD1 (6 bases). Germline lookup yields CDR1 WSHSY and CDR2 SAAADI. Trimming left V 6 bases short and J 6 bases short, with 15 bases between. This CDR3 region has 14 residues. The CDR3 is CASSHRAGVNEQFF. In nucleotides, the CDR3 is TGCGCCAGCAGCCACCGTGCAGGGGTCAATGAGCAGTTCTTC.

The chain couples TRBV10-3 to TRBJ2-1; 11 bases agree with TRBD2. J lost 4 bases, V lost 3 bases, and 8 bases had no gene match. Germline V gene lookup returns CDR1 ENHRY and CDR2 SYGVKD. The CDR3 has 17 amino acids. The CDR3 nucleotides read TGTGCCATCAGTGAAGTACTAGCGGGAGACTTTTACAATGAGCAGTTCTTC. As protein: CAISEVLAGDFYNEQFF.

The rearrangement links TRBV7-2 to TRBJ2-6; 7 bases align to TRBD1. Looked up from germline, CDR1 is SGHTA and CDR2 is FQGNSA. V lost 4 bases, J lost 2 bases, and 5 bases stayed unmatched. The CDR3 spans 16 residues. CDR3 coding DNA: TGTGCCAGCAGCTGGCAGACAGGGCCTGGGGCCAACGTCCTGACTTTC. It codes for CASSWQTGPGANVLTF.

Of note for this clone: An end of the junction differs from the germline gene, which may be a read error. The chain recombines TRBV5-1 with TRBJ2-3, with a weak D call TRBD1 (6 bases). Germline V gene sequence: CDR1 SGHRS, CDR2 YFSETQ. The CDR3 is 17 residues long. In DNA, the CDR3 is TGCGCCAGCAGATTGGTATGGGACATCTACCACACAGATACGCAGTATTTT. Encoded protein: CASRLVWDIYHTDTQYF.

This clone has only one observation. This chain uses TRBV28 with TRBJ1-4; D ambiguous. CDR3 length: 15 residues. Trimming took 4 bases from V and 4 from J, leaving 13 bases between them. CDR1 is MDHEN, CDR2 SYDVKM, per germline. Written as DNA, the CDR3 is TGTGCCAGCAGTTGGCTGCGGGCGGATAATGAAAAACTGTTTTTT. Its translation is CASSWLRADNEKLFF.

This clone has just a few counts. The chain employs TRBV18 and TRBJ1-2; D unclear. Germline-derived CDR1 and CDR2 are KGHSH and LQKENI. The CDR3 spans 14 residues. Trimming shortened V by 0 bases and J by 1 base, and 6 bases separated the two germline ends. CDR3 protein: CASSPPAGNYGYTF. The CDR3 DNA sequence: TGTGCCAGCTCACCACCGGCCGGTAACTATGGCTACACCTTC.

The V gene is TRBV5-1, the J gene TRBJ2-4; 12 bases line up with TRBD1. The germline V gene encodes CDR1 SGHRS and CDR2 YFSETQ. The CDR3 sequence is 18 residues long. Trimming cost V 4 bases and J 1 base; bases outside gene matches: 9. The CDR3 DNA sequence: TGCGCCAGCAGCCCGGGACAGGGGGCGATGGGGGCCAAAAACATTCAGTACTTC. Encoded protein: CASSPGQGAMGAKNIQYF.

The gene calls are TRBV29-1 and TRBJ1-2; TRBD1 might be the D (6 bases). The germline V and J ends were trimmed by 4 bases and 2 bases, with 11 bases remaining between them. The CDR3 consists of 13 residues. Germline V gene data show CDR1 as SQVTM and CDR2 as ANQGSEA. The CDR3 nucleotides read TGCAGCGTTGGTTGGGGGCGGAACTATGGCTACACCTTC. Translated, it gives CSVGWGRNYGYTF.